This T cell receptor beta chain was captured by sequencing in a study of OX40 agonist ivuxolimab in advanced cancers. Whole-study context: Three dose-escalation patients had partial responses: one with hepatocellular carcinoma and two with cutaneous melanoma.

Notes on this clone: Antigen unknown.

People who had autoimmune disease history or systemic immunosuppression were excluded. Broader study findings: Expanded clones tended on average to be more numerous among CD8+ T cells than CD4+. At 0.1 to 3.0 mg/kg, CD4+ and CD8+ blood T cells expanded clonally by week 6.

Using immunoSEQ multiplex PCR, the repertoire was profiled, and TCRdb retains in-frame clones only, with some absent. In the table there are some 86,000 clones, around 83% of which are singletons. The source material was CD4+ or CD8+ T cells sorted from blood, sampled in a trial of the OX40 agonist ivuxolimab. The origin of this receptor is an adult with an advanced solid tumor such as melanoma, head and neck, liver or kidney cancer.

CDR3 coding DNA: TGTGCCATCAGTGACGAGGTCCAAGAGACCCAGTACTTC. Protein sequence: CAISDEVQETQYF. V and J are TRBV10-3 and TRBJ2-5; D not resolved. The CDR3 is 13 residues long. CDR1 is ENHRY and CDR2 is SYGVKD in the germline V gene. The V and J ends lost 3 bases and 1 base respectively, with 6 bases between them.